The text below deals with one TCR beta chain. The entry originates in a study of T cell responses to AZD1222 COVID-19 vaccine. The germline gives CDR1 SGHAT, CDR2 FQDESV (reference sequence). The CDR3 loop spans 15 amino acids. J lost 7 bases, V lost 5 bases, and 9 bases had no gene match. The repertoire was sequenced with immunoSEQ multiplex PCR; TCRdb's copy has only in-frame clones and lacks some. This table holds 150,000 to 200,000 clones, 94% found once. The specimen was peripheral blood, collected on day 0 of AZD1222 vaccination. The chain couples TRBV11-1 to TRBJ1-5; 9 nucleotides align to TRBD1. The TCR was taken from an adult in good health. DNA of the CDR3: TGTGCCAGCAGCCCGGACAGGGGAGTAGGGCAGCCCCAGCATTTT. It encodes CASSPDRGVGQPQHF.